This T cell receptor beta chain was identified in a study of cytomegalovirus exposure and HLA in healthy donors. For the study at large: Early released data comprised around 85 million unique TCRs from HLA-typed donors. Study results and caveats: Many donors shared some public TCRs, even though most TCR sequences were rare. A missense DCLRE1C variant was associated with V- and J-gene trimming of TCR beta chains in a later analysis, and an independent cohort replicated the association.

Only a few counts were recorded for this clone. Its specificity is not known. PCR amplification relied on 60 Vbeta primers (plus 13 Jbeta primers). Per the study methods: A later analysis counted around 74 million unique TCR beta chains, 9.5 million to 12 million shared. The table came from immunoSEQ multiplex PCR; TCRdb's copy has only in-frame clones and leaves some out. Clonal size and the V and J genes are those of that table, whereas D and trimming came from the DNA. This table has fewer than 200,000 clones, approximately 77% appearing once. Trimming removed 1 base from V and 2 bases from J; junction bases left unmatched: 5. CDR3 size: 16 residues. Per the germline V gene, CDR1 is LGHNA and CDR2 is YSLEER.

Material: PBMCs. The clonotype originates from a male donor in good health and CMV-seropositive. The chain employs TRBV4-3 and TRBJ2-3, with 8 nucleotides matching TRBD2. CDR3 region: CASSQASGLATDTQYF. The DNA for the CDR3 is TGCGCCAGCAGCCAAGCGTCCGGACTAGCCACAGATACGCAGTATTTT.